The rows below give T cell receptor beta chains drawn from one sample of a study of T cells in Graves' hyperthyroidism and ophthalmopathy. TCRdb re-called the multiplex PCR reads through MiXCR, storing one row per CDR3 protein. The sample consists of 490,000 or so distinct CDR3 sequences, 46% of them appearing once. The specimen sequenced was peripheral blood or thyroid tissue (not recorded which). The source is an adult woman with Graves' disease, either hyperthyroidism or ophthalmopathy (not recorded which). Each CDR3 is given with its conserved first and last residue. Fields, in order: V gene, clone size, D gene, J gene, CDR3 protein, CDR3 DNA. D genes are given only for firm matches. The size entry is marked missing in some rows and otherwise reads once, few, many or a size class.

V gene: TRBV20-1; clone size: many; D gene: NA; J gene: TRBJ1-1; CDR3 protein: CSARIQLNTEAFF; CDR3 DNA: TGCAGTGCTAGAATACAGCTGAACACTGAAGCTTTCTTT
V gene: TRBV14; clone size: NA; D gene: TRBD1; J gene: TRBJ1-6; CDR3 protein: CASSQTGSNQPLHF; CDR3 DNA: TGTGCCAGCAGCCAGACAGGGAGCAATCAGCCCCTCCACTTT
V gene: TRBV20-1; clone size: once; D gene: TRBD1; J gene: TRBJ1-6; CDR3 protein: CSARQGADSPLHF; CDR3 DNA: TGCAGTGCTCGACAGGGGGCAGATTCACCCCTCCACTTT
V gene: TRBV5-1; clone size: NA; D gene: NA; J gene: TRBJ2-1; CDR3 protein: CASSKADLPDGEQFF; CDR3 DNA: TGCGCCAGCAGCAAGGCGGACCTCCCGGATGGGGAGCAGTTCTTC
V gene: TRBV25-1; clone size: NA; D gene: NA; J gene: TRBJ1-4; CDR3 protein: CASSEWNPAEKLFF; CDR3 DNA: TGTGCCAGCAGTGAATGGAACCCGGCGGAAAAACTGTTTTTT
V gene: TRBV20-1; clone size: NA; D gene: NA; J gene: TRBJ1-2; CDR3 protein: CSARDRRGFIGYTF; CDR3 DNA: TGCAGTGCTAGAGATAGGAGGGGCTTCATCGGCTACACCTTC
V gene: TRBV5-1; clone size: few; D gene: NA; J gene: TRBJ1-2; CDR3 protein: CASSRVPENYGYTF; CDR3 DNA: TGCGCCAGCAGTAGGGTTCCGGAGAACTATGGCTACACCTTC
V gene: TRBV10-3; clone size: NA; D gene: TRBD1; J gene: TRBJ2-7; CDR3 protein: CAAGTGADEQYF; CDR3 DNA: TGTGCCGCCGGGACAGGGGCCGACGAGCAGTACTTC
V gene: TRBV29-1; clone size: NA; D gene: NA; J gene: TRBJ2-1; CDR3 protein: CSVDFTRRGHEQFF; CDR3 DNA: TGCAGCGTTGATTTTACGAGGAGGGGGCATGAGCAGTTCTTC
V gene: TRBV7-2; clone size: NA; D gene: NA; J gene: TRBJ1-1; CDR3 protein: CASSLQVANTEAFF; CDR3 DNA: TGTGCCAGCAGCTTACAGGTCGCGAACACTGAAGCTTTCTTT
V gene: TRBV5-8; clone size: NA; D gene: NA; J gene: TRBJ1-2; CDR3 protein: CASSLGTTTNYGYTF; CDR3 DNA: TGTGCCAGCAGCTTGGGGACAACTACTAACTATGGCTACACCTTC
V gene: TRBV2; clone size: few; D gene: NA; J gene: TRBJ1-2; CDR3 protein: CASSENGRNGYTF; CDR3 DNA: TGTGCCAGCAGTGAAAACGGGAGGAATGGCTACACCTTC
V gene: TRBV7-9; clone size: NA; D gene: NA; J gene: TRBJ1-1; CDR3 protein: CASSLTAGAAGAFF; CDR3 DNA: TGTGCCAGCAGCTTGACCGCGGGCGCCGCTGGAGCTTTCTTT
V gene: TRBV2; clone size: NA; D gene: NA; J gene: TRBJ1-3; CDR3 protein: CASSRANGNTIYF; CDR3 DNA: TGTGCCAGCAGTAGGGCAAATGGAAACACCATATATTTT
V gene: TRBV10-2; clone size: NA; D gene: TRBD1; J gene: TRBJ1-6; CDR3 protein: CASKQTGRINSPLHF; CDR3 DNA: TGCGCCAGCAAACAGACAGGGAGAATCAATTCACCCCTCCACTTT
V gene: TRBV20-1; clone size: NA; D gene: NA; J gene: TRBJ2-5; CDR3 protein: CSAREGVETQYF; CDR3 DNA: TGCAGTGCTAGAGAGGGGGTGGAGACCCAGTACTTC
V gene: TRBV9; clone size: NA; D gene: TRBD1; J gene: TRBJ1-2; CDR3 protein: CASSTSTGLIYGYTF; CDR3 DNA: TGTGCCAGCAGCACATCGACAGGGTTAATCTATGGCTACACCTTC
V gene: TRBV7-9; clone size: NA; D gene: NA; J gene: TRBJ1-3; CDR3 protein: CASSFRPF; CDR3 DNA: TGTGCCAGCAGCTTCCGGCCTTTT
V gene: TRBV6-5; clone size: NA; D gene: NA; J gene: TRBJ1-6; CDR3 protein: CASSYKGLGNSPLHF; CDR3 DNA: TGTGCCAGCAGTTACAAGGGGTTAGGGAATTCACCCCTCCACTTT
V gene: TRBV20-1; clone size: many; D gene: NA; J gene: TRBJ2-7; CDR3 protein: CSAYRLVHEQYF; CDR3 DNA: TGCAGTGCTTACAGGTTGGTCCACGAGCAGTACTTC
V gene: TRBV10-1; clone size: many; D gene: NA; J gene: TRBJ1-2; CDR3 protein: CASSEVVGGEDGYTF; CDR3 DNA: TGCGCCAGCAGTGAGGTGGTTGGGGGAGAAGATGGCTACACCTTC
V gene: TRBV24-1; clone size: NA; D gene: TRBD1; J gene: TRBJ2-5; CDR3 protein: CATSDSDRPEIEYF; CDR3 DNA: TGTGCCACCAGTGATTCGGACAGGCCAGAGATAGAGTATTTC
V gene: TRBV7-9; clone size: NA; D gene: NA; J gene: TRBJ1-2; CDR3 protein: CASSFQTGNYGYTF; CDR3 DNA: TGTGCCAGCAGCTTTCAGACAGGCAACTATGGCTACACCTTC
V gene: TRBV29-1; clone size: NA; D gene: TRBD2; J gene: TRBJ2-7; CDR3 protein: CSVEGSGIIDEQYF; CDR3 DNA: TGCAGCGTTGAAGGTAGCGGGATAATAGACGAGCAGTACTTC
V gene: TRBV29-1; clone size: NA; D gene: NA; J gene: TRBJ2-5; CDR3 protein: CSGGPGPRGVETQYF; CDR3 DNA: TGCAGCGGTGGACCGGGACCTCGAGGGGTAGAGACCCAGTACTTC
V gene: TRBV27; clone size: few; D gene: NA; J gene: TRBJ2-7; CDR3 protein: CASSLVAADLYEQYF; CDR3 DNA: TGTGCCAGCAGTTTAGTGGCCGCCGACCTCTACGAGCAGTACTTC
V gene: TRBV5-4; clone size: few; D gene: NA; J gene: TRBJ1-5; CDR3 protein: CASSSQDSNQPQHF; CDR3 DNA: TGTGCCAGCAGCTCGCAGGATAGCAATCAGCCCCAGCATTTT
V gene: TRBV20-1; clone size: many; D gene: TRBD2; J gene: TRBJ2-7; CDR3 protein: CSARDWASGSYEQYF; CDR3 DNA: TGCAGTGCTAGAGATTGGGCTAGCGGGAGCTACGAGCAGTACTTC
V gene: TRBV20-1; clone size: many; D gene: NA; J gene: TRBJ2-5; CDR3 protein: CSAPQGQETQYF; CDR3 DNA: TGCAGTGCACCCCAGGGTCAAGAGACCCAGTACTTC
V gene: TRBV15; clone size: many; D gene: TRBD1; J gene: TRBJ1-5; CDR3 protein: CATKGAGSNQPQHF; CDR3 DNA: TGTGCCACCAAGGGGGCTGGGAGCAATCAGCCCCAGCATTTT
V gene: TRBV29-1; clone size: many; D gene: NA; J gene: TRBJ2-2; CDR3 protein: CSVAVRTNTGELFF; CDR3 DNA: TGCAGCGTTGCTGTCAGAACGAACACCGGGGAGCTGTTTTTT
V gene: TRBV11-2; clone size: many; D gene: NA; J gene: TRBJ2-2; CDR3 protein: CASSLDFSGELFF; CDR3 DNA: TGTGCCAGCAGCTTAGATTTTTCCGGGGAGCTGTTTTTT
V gene: TRBV5-6; clone size: few; D gene: TRBD1; J gene: TRBJ2-7; CDR3 protein: CASSSGQARYEQYF; CDR3 DNA: TGTGCCAGCAGCTCAGGACAGGCTCGCTACGAGCAGTACTTC
V gene: TRBV5-1; clone size: few; D gene: NA; J gene: TRBJ2-5; CDR3 protein: CASSDYPGLQETQYF; CDR3 DNA: TGCGCCAGCAGCGATTATCCGGGACTCCAAGAGACCCAGTACTTC
V gene: TRBV9; clone size: NA; D gene: NA; J gene: TRBJ2-7; CDR3 protein: CASSVGAGLSSYEQYF; CDR3 DNA: TGTGCCAGCAGCGTAGGGGCGGGTCTGAGCTCCTACGAGCAGTACTTC
V gene: TRBV29-1; clone size: NA; D gene: NA; J gene: TRBJ2-7; CDR3 protein: CSVERQGGSDRYF; CDR3 DNA: TGCAGCGTTGAAAGGCAGGGAGGTTCGGATCGGTACTTC
V gene: TRBV19; clone size: many; D gene: NA; J gene: TRBJ1-2; CDR3 protein: CASSMYGVYGYTF; CDR3 DNA: TGTGCCAGTAGTATGTATGGAGTCTATGGCTACACCTTC
V gene: TRBV29-1; clone size: NA; D gene: NA; J gene: TRBJ1-4; CDR3 protein: CSVVLWDTPSGKLFF; CDR3 DNA: TGCAGCGTTGTTCTATGGGACACCCCTTCGGGAAAACTGTTTTTT
V gene: TRBV9; clone size: many; D gene: TRBD1; J gene: TRBJ2-5; CDR3 protein: CASSVGQGQSQETQYF; CDR3 DNA: TGTGCCAGCAGCGTCGGACAGGGACAATCCCAAGAGACCCAGTACTTC
V gene: TRBV6-2/TRBV6-3; clone size: many; D gene: NA; J gene: TRBJ1-2; CDR3 protein: CASSYSRLSGYTF; CDR3 DNA: TGTGCCAGCAGTTACTCGCGGCTTAGTGGCTACACCTTC